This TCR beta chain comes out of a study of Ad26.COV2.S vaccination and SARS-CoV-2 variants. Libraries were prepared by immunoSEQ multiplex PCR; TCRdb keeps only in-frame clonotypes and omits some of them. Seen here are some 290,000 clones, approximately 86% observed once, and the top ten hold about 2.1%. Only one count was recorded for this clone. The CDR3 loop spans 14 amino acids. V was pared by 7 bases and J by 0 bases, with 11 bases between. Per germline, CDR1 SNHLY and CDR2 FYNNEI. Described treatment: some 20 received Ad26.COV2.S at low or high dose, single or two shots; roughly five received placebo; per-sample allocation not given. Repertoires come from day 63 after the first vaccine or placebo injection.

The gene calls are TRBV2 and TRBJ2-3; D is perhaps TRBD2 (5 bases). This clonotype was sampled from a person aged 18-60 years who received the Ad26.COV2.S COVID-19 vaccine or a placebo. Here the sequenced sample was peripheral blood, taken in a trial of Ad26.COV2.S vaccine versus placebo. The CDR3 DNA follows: TGTGCCAGCACCTCCCGGGGAAGCACAGATACGCAGTATTTT. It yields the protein CASTSRGSTDTQYF.